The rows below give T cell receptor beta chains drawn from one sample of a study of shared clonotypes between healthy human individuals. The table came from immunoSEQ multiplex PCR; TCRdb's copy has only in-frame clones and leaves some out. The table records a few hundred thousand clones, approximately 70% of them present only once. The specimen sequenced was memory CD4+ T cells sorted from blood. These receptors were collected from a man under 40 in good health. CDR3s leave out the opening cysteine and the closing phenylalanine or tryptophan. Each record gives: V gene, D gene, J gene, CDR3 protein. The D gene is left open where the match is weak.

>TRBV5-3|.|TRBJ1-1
ASSLDSAEAF
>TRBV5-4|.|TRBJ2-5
ASSAQGGETQY
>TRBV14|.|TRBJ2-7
ASTIGPGSYYEQY
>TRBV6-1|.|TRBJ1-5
ASSEALLRGQQPQH
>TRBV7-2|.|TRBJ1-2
ASSQQAVTGYT
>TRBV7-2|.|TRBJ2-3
ASSPQARTDTQY
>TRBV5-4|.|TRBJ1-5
ASSLWQGNQPQH
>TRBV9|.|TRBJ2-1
ASSVGGTYNEQF
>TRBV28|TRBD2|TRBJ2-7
ASRFSGRETYEQY
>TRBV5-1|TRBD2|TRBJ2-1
ASSLVSSGTYNEQF
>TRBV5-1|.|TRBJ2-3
ASSLGLSTDTQY
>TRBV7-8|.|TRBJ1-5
ASSLGTGRSNQPQH
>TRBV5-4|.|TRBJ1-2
ASSFGNRVDYGYT
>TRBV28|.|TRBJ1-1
ASSSRPGGVNTEAF
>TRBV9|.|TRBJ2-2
ASSVLARNTGELF
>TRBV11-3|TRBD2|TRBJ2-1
ASSLGGGRGNEQF
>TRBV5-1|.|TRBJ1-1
ASSKGLGVETEAF
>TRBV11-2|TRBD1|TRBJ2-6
ASSWDRAGANVLT
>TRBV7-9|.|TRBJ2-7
ASSLSQGHNSYEQY
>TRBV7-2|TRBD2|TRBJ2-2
ASSPRIDWTSGTGELF
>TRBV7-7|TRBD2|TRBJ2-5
ASSLGLAAPETQY
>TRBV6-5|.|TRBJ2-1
ASRRSSRNEQF
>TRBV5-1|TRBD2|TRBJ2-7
ASTTRGATSGGNSYEQY
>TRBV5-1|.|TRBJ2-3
ASSFGSYTDTQY
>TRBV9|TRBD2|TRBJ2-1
ASTDGASGRNEQF
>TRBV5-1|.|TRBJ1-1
ASSLVARGNTEAF
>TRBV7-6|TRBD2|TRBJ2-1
ASSHTRASGDNEQF
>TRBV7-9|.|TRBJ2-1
ASSLIGGGDNEQF
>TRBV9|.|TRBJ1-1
ASSVSTSNTEAF
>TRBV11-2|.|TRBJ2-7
ASSITAEQY
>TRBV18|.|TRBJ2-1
ASSPRVASYNEQF
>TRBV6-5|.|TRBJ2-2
ASSYSRGGELF
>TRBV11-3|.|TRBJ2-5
ASSLGRGATPGETQY
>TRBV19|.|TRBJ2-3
ASSRWDTQY
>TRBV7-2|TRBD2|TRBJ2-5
ASSYLPLTSGEETQY
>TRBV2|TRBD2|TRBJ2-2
ASSDQLATAGELF
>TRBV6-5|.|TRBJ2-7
ASSDLDLPIEQY
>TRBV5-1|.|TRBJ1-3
ASSSSGLNSGNTIY
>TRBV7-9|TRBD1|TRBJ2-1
ASSPGTGAYNEQF
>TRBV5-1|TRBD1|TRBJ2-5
ASSNKRMTGDQETQY
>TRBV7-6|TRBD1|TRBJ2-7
ASSPRPGQVYEQY
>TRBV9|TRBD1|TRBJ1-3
ASSDGTASGNTIY
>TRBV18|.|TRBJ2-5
ASSPPPAETQY
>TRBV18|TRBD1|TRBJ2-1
ASSRGTGTWDEQF
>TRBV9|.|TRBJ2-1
ASSKVAGRDRKYNEQF
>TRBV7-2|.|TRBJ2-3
ASSPTAYLADTQY
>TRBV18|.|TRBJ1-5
ASSLLSEDQPQH
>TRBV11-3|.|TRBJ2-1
ASSGGGDEQF
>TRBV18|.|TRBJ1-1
ASSPDDFMNTEAF
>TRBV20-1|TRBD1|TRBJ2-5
SQGETQY
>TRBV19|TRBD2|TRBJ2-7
ASSGLAGGKDEQY
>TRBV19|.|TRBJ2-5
ASSIGWVGETQY
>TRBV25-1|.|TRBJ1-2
ASSETKSGSNGYT
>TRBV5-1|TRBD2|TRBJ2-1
ASSLQGLAGGNEQF
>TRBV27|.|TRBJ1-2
ASSLLPDPGYGYT
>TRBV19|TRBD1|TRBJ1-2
ASSLSTGLRRGYT
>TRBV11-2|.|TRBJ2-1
ASSLVGKQQF
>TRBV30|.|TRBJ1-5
AWSVDSGRVGKPQH
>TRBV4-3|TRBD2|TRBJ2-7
ASSSTSGRAYEQY
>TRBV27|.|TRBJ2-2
ASRSPPPLTGELF